Listed here are 18 T cell receptor beta chains from one sample, sequenced in a study of CD8 T cells in Susac syndrome. Random hexamers were used to reverse transcribe an amount of roughly 0.45 to 1 ug RNA. TCRdb fed the immunoSEQ multiplex PCR reads into MiXCR, producing one record per CDR3 protein. The table has some 170,000 distinct CDR3 sequences, around 94% seen once. Sequenced input: CD4+ T cells from PBMCs. Receptor source: a human donor with Susac syndrome.

This chain links TRBV14 with TRBJ2-1; 8 nucleotides agree with TRBD2. The CDR3 has 15 amino acids. Germline CDR1 and CDR2: SGHDN and FVKESK. V was clipped by 3 bases and J by 8 bases; unmatched bases: 9. The CDR3 DNA sequence: TGTGCCAGCAGCCAGTTGAGCGGGAGCCTCTATGAGCAGTTCTTC. This translates into CASSQLSGSLYEQFF.

V is TRBV7-9 and J is TRBJ1-4; D remains unclear. Germline CDR1 reads SEHNR; CDR2 reads FQNEAQ (reference sequence). V lost 5 bases to trimming and J lost 7 bases, with 11 bases between them. The CDR3 spans 13 residues. The CDR3, as DNA: TGTGCCAGCAGCCCCCCAGCTTCTGAAAAACTGTTTTTT. The encoded protein is CASSPPASEKLFF.

The chain is built from TRBV6-5 and TRBJ1-1; D call uncertain. The germline gives CDR1 MNHEY, CDR2 SVGAGI. The CDR3 extends over 15 amino acids. V was pared by 2 bases and J by 0 bases, with 10 bases between. The CDR3 sequence is CASSYSPLMNTEAFF. The CDR3 coding sequence is TGTGCCAGCAGTTACAGCCCCCTAATGAACACTGAAGCTTTCTTT.

J is TRBJ2-5 and V is TRBV2; the D gene is possibly TRBD1 (5 bases). The CDR3 loop spans 12 amino acids. Germline values: CDR1 SNHLY, CDR2 FYNNEI. Deletions cut 7 bases from V and 0 bases from J, with 6 bases between. Here the CDR3 DNA reads TGTGCCAGCAAGGGGAACCAAGAGACCCAGTACTTC. It yields the protein CASKGNQETQYF.

V usage is TRBV2 and J usage is TRBJ2-1, with TRBD1 as a possible D gene (5 bases). The V gene's germline CDR1 is SNHLY and CDR2 FYNNEI. V gave up 7 bases and J gave up 0 bases, with 10 bases separating them. This CDR3 is built from 14 residues. In DNA, the CDR3 is TGTGCCAGCAATCCGGACAACTCCTACAATGAGCAGTTCTTC. Its translation: CASNPDNSYNEQFF.

The chain has TRBV29-1 and TRBJ2-1, with D possibly being TRBD1 or TRBD2 (5 bases each). The CDR3 has 14 amino acids. V was trimmed by 4 bases and J by 5 bases, leaving 15 bases between them. Germline assignment: CDR1 SQVTM and CDR2 ANQGSEA. CDR3 residues: CSVAGARGHNEQFF. The DNA of the CDR3 is TGCAGCGTTGCCGGGGCTCGGGGACACAATGAGCAGTTCTTC.

The V gene is TRBV12-3 or TRBV12-4, the J gene TRBJ1-1; D remains unclear. The CDR3 consists of 12 residues. V lost 2 bases and J lost 7, with 8 bases in between. In DNA form, the CDR3 reads TGTGCCAGCAGTTTATTGGGGATTGAAGCTTTCTTT. Translation gives CASSLLGIEAFF.

This clonotype came up once. The V call is TRBV15, the J call TRBJ2-1; 9 bases align to TRBD1. After removal of 4 bases from V and 5 bases from J, the junction contained 6 bases not matched to a gene. The V gene's germline CDR1 is LNHNV and CDR2 YYDKDF (reference sequence). CDR3 length: 15 amino acids. The CDR3 bases are TGTGCCACCAGCAAGGCGGGACAGGGCCACAATGAGCAGTTCTTC. It yields the protein CATSKAGQGHNEQFF.

The rearrangement joins TRBV5-1 to TRBJ2-7; 8 bases align to TRBD1. The ends lost 3 bases at V and 6 bases at J; junction bases unmatched: 8. Per germline, CDR1 SGHRS and CDR2 YFSETQ. This CDR3 region has 14 residues. The CDR3 nucleotides read TGCGCCAGCAGCTCTCTACAGGGGGGCGGCGAGCAGTACTTC. It yields the protein CASSSLQGGGEQYF.

This rearrangement joins TRBV5-4 to TRBJ1-2; 7 bases line up with TRBD1. The CDR3 contains 14 residues. Germline V gene lookup returns CDR1 SGHNT and CDR2 YYREEE (reference sequence). Trimming at V came to 3 bases and at J to 3 bases, leaving 5 bases not matched to a gene. CDR3 region: CASSSGQRDYGYTF. The CDR3 bases are TGTGCCAGCAGCTCGGGACAGAGAGACTATGGCTACACCTTC.

The chain joins TRBV15 to TRBJ2-3; D may be TRBD1 (6 bases). V was cut by 1 base and J by 4 bases, with 12 bases left in between. This CDR3 contains 15 residues. Germline values: CDR1 LNHNV, CDR2 YYDKDF (reference sequence). The CDR3 protein is CATSRATGPSDTQYF. CDR3 in DNA: TGTGCCACCAGCAGAGCGACAGGTCCCTCAGATACGCAGTATTTT.

This chain links TRBV4-3 with TRBJ1-2; D call uncertain. Germline V CDR1 and CDR2: LGHNA, YSLEER. This CDR3 contains 14 residues. Between the trimmed V and J ends, which lost 1 base and 4 bases, there was a span of 10 bases. CDR3 in DNA: TGCGCCAGCAGCCAAGGGTCTGCAAGCTATGGCTACACCTTC. This translates into CASSQGSASYGYTF.

The V gene is TRBV5-6, the J gene TRBJ2-5; D possibly corresponds to TRBD1 (5 bases). V gave up 7 bases and J gave up 1 base, with 8 bases separating them. This CDR3 is 12 amino acids long. Germline lookup yields CDR1 SGHDT and CDR2 YYEEEE. CDR3 sequence (DNA): TGTGCCAGCGTGGGGCCCCAAGAGACCCAGTACTTC. Translation gives CASVGPQETQYF.

The genes are TRBV7-9 and TRBJ2-7; TRBD2 matches at 9 bases. This CDR3 has 14 amino acids. J gave up 6 bases and V 1 base, and 4 bases lay outside the gene matches. Per germline, CDR1 SEHNR and CDR2 FQNEAQ (reference sequence). CDR3 coding DNA: TGTGCCAGCAGCTTAGTTAGCGGGAGAACCGAGCAGTACTTC. Translating it yields CASSLVSGRTEQYF.

The chain is built from TRBV19 and TRBJ2-3; D may be TRBD2 (6 bases). V was clipped by 6 bases and J by 1 base, with 14 bases between them. Germline loops: CDR1 LNHDA, CDR2 SQIVND (reference sequence). The CDR3 sequence is 15 residues long. In DNA, the CDR3 is TGTGCCAGTAGGGAGAGCGGGTCCCGCACAGATACGCAGTATTTT. Its protein is CASRESGSRTDTQYF.

The rearrangement uses TRBV9 and TRBJ1-6; D unclear. The CDR3 has 15 amino acids. The V end was cut by 3 bases, the J end by 5 bases, with 12 bases between. The germline V gene encodes CDR1 SGDLS and CDR2 YYNGEE. The CDR3 protein is CASSERTLNNSPLHF. DNA for the CDR3: TGTGCCAGCAGCGAGCGGACCCTCAATAATTCACCCCTCCACTTT.

V and J are TRBV2 and TRBJ1-2; TRBD1 might be the D (6 bases). Germline lookup yields CDR1 SNHLY and CDR2 FYNNEI. CDR3 size: 14 residues. V lost 4 bases and J lost 6, with 15 bases in between. This CDR3 is CASSGGAPEDGYTF. The CDR3 DNA reads TGTGCCAGCAGTGGGGGGGCGCCTGAGGATGGCTACACCTTC.

The rearrangement links TRBV20-1 to TRBJ2-3; tentative D call: TRBD1 (5 bases). CDR3 length: 15 residues. V shed 3 bases and J shed 1 base, with 14 bases lying between them. CDR1 DFQATT and CDR2 SNEGSKA come from the germline V gene (reference sequence). The CDR3 coding sequence is TGCAGTGCTAGCCCCCCAGGGCTGGGCACAGATACGCAGTATTTT. Protein: CSASPPGLGTDTQYF.